This T cell receptor beta chain was obtained from a study of T cell repertoires in cytomegalovirus infection. Looking at the study overall: Newly reported HLA-C-restricted and thoroughly characterized HLA-B-restricted CMV epitopes were employed. Public TCR beta signatures provided an indication of both CMV infection and a matching HLA type.

The study, taken as a whole, reports: The cumulative frequency of public TCR beta families identified carriers of CMV plus the relevant HLA. Ex vivo, HLA-C-restricted CMV-specific TCR beta clonotypes prevailed over the rest of the response.

The CDR3 totals 13 residues. The V segment lost 5 bases and the J segment 3 bases; nucleotides outside the gene matches: 3. Germline V lookup: CDR1 SGHDN, CDR2 FVKESK. From the reads, TCRdb called clonotypes with MiXCR, one entry per CDR3 protein. The sample has approximately 500,000 distinct CDR3 sequences, about 33% seen once. Comments on this clonotype: Its antigen remains unidentified.

Sequencing used cultured PBMCs, obtained from culture after CMV antigen stimulation. The receptor was derived from a human donor in good health (CMV status not recorded). Some clones in this sample may be carry-over from other donors' samples. The chain is built from TRBV14 and TRBJ2-7; 8 nucleotides agree with TRBD2. As DNA, the CDR3 is TGTGCCAGCAGCAAAAGCGGGAGCTACGAGCAGTACTTC. This sequence encodes CASSKSGSYEQYF.